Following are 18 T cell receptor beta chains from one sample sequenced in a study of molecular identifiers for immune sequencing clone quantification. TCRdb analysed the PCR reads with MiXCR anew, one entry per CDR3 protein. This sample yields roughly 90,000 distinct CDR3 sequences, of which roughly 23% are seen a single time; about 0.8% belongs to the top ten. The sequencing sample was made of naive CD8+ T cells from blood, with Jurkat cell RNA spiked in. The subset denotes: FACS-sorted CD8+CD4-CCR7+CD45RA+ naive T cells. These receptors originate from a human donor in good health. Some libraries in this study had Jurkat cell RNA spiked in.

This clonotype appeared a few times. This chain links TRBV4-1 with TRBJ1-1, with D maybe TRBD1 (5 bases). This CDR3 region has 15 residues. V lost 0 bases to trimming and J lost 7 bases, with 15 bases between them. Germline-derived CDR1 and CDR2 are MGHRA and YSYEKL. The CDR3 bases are TGCGCCAGCAGCCAAGATGAGGGACTTCAGGTTGAAGCTTTCTTT. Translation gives CASSQDEGLQVEAFF.

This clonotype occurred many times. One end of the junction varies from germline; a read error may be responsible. The CDR3, as DNA: TGTGCCAGCAGTTTCTCTGGGAGGGCGGCAAACACTCAGTACTTC. It specifies CASSFSGRAANTQYF. The genes are TRBV28 and TRBJ2-4; 7 nucleotides agree with TRBD2. This CDR3 comprises 15 residues. In germline, CDR1 is MDHEN, CDR2 SYDVKM.

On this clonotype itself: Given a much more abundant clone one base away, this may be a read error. CDR3 residues: CGVEFGTNTGELFF. CDR3 coding DNA: TGCGGCGTTGAATTTGGGACGAACACCGGGGAGCTGTTTTTT. This chain connects TRBV29-1 to TRBJ2-2; no reliable D call. Germline V gene sequence: CDR1 SQVTM, CDR2 ANQGSEA. This CDR3 spans 14 amino acids.

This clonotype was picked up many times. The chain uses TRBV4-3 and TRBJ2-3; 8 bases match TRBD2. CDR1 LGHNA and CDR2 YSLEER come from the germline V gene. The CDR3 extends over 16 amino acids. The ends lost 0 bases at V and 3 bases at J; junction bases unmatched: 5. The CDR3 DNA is TGCGCCAGCAGCCAAGATCAAAGCGGGAGAACAGATACGCAGTATTTT. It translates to CASSQDQSGRTDTQYF.

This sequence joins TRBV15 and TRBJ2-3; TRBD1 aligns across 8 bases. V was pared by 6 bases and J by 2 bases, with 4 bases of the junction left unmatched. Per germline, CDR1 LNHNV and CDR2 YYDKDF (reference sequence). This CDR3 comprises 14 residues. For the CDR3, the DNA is TGTGCCACCAGTGCGGACAGGGACACAGATACGCAGTATTTT. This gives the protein CATSADRDTDTQYF.

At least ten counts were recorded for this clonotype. CDR3 region: CASRLGTDTQYF. Here the CDR3 DNA reads TGTGCCAGTAGGCTAGGAACAGATACGCAGTATTTT. V and J are TRBV19 and TRBJ2-3; no definite D call. Germline loops: CDR1 LNHDA, CDR2 SQIVND (reference sequence). V was pared by 6 bases and J by 3 bases, with 7 bases between. CDR3 length equals 12 residues.

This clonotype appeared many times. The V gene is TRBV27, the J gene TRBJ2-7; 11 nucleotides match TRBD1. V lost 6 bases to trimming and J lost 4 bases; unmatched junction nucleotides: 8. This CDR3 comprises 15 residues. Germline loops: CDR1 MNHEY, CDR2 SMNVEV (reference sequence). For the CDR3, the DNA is TGTGCCAGCAGCTGGACAGGGGGCGCGATTTACGAGCAGTACTTC. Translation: CASSWTGGAIYEQYF.

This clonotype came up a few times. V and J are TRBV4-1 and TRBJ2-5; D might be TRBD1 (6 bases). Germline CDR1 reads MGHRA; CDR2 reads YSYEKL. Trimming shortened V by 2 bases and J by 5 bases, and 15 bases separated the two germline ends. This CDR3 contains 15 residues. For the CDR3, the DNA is TGCGCCAGCAGCCAACCACAGGGATTGGAGGAGACCCAGTACTTC. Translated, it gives CASSQPQGLEETQYF.

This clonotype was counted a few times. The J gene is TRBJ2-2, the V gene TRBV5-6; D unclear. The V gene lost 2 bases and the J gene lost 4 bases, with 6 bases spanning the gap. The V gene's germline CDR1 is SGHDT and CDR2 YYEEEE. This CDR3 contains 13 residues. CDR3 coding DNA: TGTGCCAGCAGCTTTTTCAGCACCGGGGAGCTGTTTTTT. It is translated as CASSFFSTGELFF.

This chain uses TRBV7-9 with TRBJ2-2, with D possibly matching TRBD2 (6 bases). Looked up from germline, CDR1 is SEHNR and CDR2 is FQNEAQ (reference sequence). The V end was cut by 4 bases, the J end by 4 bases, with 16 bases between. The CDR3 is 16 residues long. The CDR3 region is CASSSPGPGGTGELFF. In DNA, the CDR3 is TGTGCCAGCAGCTCTCCGGGACCCGGGGGCACCGGGGAGCTGTTTTTT.

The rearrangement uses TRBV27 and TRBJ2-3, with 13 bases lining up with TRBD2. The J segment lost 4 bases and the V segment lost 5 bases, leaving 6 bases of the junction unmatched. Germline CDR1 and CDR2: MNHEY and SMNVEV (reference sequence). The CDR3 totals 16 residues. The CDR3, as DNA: TGTGCCAGCAGTGAGACACTAGCGGGGGGGCCAGATACGCAGTATTTT. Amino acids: CASSETLAGGPDTQYF.

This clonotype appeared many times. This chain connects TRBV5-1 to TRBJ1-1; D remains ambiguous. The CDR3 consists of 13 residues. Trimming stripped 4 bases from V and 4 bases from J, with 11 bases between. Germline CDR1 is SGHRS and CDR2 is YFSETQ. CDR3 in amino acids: CASSPLDGTEAFF. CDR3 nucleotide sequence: TGCGCCAGCAGCCCCCTGGATGGCACTGAAGCTTTCTTT.

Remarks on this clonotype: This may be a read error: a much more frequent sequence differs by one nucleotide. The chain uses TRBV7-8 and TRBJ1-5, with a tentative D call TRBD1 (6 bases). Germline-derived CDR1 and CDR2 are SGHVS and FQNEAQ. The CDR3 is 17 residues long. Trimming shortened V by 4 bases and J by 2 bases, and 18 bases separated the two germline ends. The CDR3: CASSYPRGLEGNQPQHF. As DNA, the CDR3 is TGTGCCAGCAGCTACCCCCGGGGGCTTGAAGGCAATCAGCCCCAGCATTTT.

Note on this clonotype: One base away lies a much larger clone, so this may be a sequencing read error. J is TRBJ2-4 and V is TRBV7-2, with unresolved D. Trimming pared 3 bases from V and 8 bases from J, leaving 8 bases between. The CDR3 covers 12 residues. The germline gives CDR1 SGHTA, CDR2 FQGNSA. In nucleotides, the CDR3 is TGTACCAGCAGCTTCCTGGCGGACATTCAGTACTTC. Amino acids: CTSSFLADIQYF. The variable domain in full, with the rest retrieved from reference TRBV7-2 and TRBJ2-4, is GAGVSQSPSNKVTEKGKDVELRCDPISGHTALYWYRQSLGQGLEFLIYFQGNSAPDKSGLPSDRFSAERTGGSVSTLTIQRTQQEDSAVYLCTSSFLADIQYFGAGTRLSVL.

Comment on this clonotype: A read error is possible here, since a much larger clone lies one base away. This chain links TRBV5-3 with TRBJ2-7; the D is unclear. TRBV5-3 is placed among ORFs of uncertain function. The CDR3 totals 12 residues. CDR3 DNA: TGTGCCAGCAGCTTGTCAGGCTGCGAGCAGTACTTC. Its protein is CASSLSGCEQYF.

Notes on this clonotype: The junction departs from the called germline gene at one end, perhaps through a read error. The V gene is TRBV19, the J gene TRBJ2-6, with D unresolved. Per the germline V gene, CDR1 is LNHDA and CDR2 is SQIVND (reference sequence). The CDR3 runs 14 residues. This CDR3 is CASEDGSRANVLTF. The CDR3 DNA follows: TGTGCCAGTGAGGACGGCTCTAGGGCCAACGTCCTGACTTTC.

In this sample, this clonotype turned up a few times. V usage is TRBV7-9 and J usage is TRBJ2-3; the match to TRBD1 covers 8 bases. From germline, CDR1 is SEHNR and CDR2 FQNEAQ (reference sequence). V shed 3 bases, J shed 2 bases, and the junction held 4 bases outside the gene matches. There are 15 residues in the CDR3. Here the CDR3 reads CASSLAGGTTDTQYF. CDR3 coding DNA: TGTGCCAGCAGCTTGGCAGGGGGCACCACAGATACGCAGTATTTT.

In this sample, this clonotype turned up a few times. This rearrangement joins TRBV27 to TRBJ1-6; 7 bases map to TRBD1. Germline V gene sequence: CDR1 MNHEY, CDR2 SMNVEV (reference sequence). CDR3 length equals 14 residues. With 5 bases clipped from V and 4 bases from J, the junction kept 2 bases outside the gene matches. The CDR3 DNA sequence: TGTGCCAGCAGTCCGGGACAGTATAATTCACCCCTCCACTTT. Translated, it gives CASSPGQYNSPLHF.